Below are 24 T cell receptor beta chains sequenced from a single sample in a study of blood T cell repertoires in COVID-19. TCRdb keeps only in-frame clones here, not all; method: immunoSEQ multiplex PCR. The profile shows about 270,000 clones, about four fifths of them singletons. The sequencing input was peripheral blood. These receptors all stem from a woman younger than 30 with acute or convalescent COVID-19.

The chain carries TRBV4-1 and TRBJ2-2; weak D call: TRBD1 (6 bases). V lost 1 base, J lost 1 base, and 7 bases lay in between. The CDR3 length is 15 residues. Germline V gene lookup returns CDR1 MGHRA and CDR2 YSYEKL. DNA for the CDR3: TGCGCCAGCAGCCAAGTACAGGGGAACACCGGGGAGCTGTTTTTT. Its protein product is CASSQVQGNTGELFF.

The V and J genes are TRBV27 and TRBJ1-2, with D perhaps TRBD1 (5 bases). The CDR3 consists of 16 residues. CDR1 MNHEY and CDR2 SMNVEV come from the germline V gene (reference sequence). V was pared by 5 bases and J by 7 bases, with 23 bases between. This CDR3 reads CASSPSAGLGGGGYTF. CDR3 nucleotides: TGTGCCAGCAGTCCGTCCGCGGGACTGGGGGGTGGTGGCTACACCTTC.

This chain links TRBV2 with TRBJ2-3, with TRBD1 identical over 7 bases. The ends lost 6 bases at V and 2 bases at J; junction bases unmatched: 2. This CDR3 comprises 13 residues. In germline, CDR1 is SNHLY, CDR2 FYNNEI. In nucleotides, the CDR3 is TGTGCCAGCAGGGACAGGTTCACAGATACGCAGTATTTT. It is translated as CASRDRFTDTQYF.

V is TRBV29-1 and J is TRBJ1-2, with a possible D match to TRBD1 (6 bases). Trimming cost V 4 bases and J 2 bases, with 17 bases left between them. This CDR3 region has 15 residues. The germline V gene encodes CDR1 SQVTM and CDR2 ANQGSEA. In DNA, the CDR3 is TGCAGCGTTGGAAGGACAGTGGCACTAAACTATGGCTACACCTTC. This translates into CSVGRTVALNYGYTF.

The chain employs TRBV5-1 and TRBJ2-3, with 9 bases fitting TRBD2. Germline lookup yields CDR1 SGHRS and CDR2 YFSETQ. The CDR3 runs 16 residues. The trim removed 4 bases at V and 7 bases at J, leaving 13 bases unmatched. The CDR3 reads CASSQPSSGALNTQYF. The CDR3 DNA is TGCGCCAGCAGCCAGCCATCTAGCGGGGCCTTAAATACGCAGTATTTT.

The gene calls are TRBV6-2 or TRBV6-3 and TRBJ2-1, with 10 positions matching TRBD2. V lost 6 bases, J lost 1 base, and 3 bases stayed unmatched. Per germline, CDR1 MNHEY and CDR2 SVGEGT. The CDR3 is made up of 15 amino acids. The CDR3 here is CASSDSGRSYNEQFF. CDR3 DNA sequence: TGTGCCAGCAGCGATAGCGGGAGGTCCTACAATGAGCAGTTCTTC.

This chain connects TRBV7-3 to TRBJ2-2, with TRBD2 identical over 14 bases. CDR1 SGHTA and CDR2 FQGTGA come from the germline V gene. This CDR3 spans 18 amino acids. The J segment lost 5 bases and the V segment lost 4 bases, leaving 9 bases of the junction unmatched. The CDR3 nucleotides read TGTGCCAGCAGCTACGGGGGAGGGACTAGCGGGAGAACCGGGGAGCTGTTTTTT. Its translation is CASSYGGGTSGRTGELFF.

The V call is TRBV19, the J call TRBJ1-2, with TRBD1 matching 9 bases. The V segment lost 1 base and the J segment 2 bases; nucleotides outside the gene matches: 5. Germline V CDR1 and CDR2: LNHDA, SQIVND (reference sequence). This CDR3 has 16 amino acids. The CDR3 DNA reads TGTGCCAGTAGTATAGGGATGGGACAGGGAAACTATGGCTACACCTTC. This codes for CASSIGMGQGNYGYTF.

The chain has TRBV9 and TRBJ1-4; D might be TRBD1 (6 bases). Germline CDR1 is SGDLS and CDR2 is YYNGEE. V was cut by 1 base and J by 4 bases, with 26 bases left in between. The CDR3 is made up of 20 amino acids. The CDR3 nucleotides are TGTGCCAGCAGCGTACGCGACTTAGGTCAGGGACAAACCCATAATGAAAAACTGTTTTTT. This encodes CASSVRDLGQGQTHNEKLFF.

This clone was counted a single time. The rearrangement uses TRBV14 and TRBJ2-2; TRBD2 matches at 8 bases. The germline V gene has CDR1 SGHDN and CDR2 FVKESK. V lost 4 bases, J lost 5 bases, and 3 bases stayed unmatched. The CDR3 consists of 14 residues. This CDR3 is CASSRQRGTGELFF. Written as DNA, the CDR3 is TGTGCCAGCAGCCGCCAGCGGGGGACCGGGGAGCTGTTTTTT.

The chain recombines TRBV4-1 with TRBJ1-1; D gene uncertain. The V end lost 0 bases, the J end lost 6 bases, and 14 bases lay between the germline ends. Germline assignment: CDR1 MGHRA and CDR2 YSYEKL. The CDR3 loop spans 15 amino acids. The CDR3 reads CASSQDPSGFAEAFF. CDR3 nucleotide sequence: TGCGCCAGCAGCCAAGATCCGTCGGGGTTCGCTGAAGCTTTCTTT.

The chain's CDR3 is CASSPGTGYNSPLHF. DNA of the CDR3: TGTGCCAGCAGCCCCGGGACAGGATATAATTCACCCCTCCACTTT. The genes are TRBV7-2 and TRBJ1-6; 8 nucleotides agree with TRBD1. Germline CDR1 and CDR2: SGHTA and FQGNSA. This CDR3 is built from 15 residues. Losses at the gene ends were 5 bases for V and 4 bases for J; bases not matched to a gene: 4.

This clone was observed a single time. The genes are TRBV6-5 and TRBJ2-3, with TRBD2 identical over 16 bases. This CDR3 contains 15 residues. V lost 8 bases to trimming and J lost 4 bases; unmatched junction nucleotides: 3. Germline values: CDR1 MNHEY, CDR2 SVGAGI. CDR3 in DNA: TGTGCCAGCGGGACTAGCGGGAGGGGGCCAGATACGCAGTATTTT. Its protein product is CASGTSGRGPDTQYF.

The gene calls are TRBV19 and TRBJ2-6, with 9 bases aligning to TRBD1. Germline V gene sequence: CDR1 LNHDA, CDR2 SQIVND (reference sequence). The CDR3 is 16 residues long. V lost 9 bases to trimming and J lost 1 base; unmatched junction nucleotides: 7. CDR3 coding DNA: TGTGCCAGCCGGGACAGGGAACATTCTGGGGCCAACGTCCTGACTTTC. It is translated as CASRDREHSGANVLTF.

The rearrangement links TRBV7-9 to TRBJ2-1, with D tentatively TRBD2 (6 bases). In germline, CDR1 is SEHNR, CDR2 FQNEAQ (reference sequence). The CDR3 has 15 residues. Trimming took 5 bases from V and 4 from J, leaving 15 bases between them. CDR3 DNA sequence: TGTGCCAGCAGCCCCACGACTAGTAGGTACAATGAGCAGTTCTTC. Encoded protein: CASSPTTSRYNEQFF.

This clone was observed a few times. CDR3 bases: TGTGCCTGGTTGGACAGGGGTGGGGCTCAGGGCTACACCTTC. This codes for CAWLDRGGAQGYTF. The gene calls are TRBV30 and TRBJ1-2, with 9 bases identical to TRBD1. From germline, CDR1 is GTSNPN and CDR2 SVGIG (reference sequence). There are 14 residues in the CDR3. J lost 8 bases, V lost 5 bases, and 12 bases had no gene match.

CDR3 sequence (DNA): TGTGCCAGCAGCTCCCAACGGTATTGCACAGATACGCAGTATTTT. This sequence encodes CASSSQRYCTDTQYF. The genes are TRBV12-1 and TRBJ2-3; no check of the table's D call, TRBD2, against the DNA was made. TRBV12-1 corresponds to a pseudogene. The CDR3 covers 15 residues.

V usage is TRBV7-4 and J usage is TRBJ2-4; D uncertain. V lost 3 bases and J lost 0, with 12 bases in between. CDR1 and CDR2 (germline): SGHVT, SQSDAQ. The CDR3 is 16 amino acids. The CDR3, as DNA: TGTGCCAGCAGCTTGGATAGCCCTCTAGCCAAAAACATTCAGTACTTC. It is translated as CASSLDSPLAKNIQYF.

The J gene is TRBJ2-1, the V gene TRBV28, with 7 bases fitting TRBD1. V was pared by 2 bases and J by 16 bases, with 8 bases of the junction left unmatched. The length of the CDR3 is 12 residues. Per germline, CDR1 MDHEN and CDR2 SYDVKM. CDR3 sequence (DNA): TGTGCCAGCAGTTTAAAGACAGGGTTAAGCTTCTTC. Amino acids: CASSLKTGLSFF.

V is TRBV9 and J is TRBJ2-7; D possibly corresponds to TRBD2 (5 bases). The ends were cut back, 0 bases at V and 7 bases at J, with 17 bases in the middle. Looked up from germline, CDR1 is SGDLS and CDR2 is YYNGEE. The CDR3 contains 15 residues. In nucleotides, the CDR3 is TGTGCCAGCAGCGTAGGCCCCACCGGTGGGGAGGAGCAGTACTTC. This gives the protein CASSVGPTGGEEQYF.

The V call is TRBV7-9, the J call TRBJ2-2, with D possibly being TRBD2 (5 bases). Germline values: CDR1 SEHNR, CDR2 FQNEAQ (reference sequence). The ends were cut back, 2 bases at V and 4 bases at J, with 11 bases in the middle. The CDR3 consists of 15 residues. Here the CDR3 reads CASSLPSRSTGELFF. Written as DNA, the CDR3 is TGTGCCAGCAGCTTACCTAGCCGGAGCACCGGGGAGCTGTTTTTT.

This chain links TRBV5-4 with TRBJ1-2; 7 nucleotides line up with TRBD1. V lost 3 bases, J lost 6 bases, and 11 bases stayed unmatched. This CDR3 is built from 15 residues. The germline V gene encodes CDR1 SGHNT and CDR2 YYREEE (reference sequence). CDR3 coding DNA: TGTGCCAGCAGCTACACGCTTAGACAGGGTGATGGCTACACCTTC. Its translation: CASSYTLRQGDGYTF. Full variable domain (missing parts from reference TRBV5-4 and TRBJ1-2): ETGVTQSPTHLIKTRGQQVTLRCSSQSGHNTVSWYQQALGQGPQFIFQYYREEENGRGNFPPRFSGLQFPNYSSELNVNALELDDSALYLCASSYTLRQGDGYTFGSGTRLTVV.

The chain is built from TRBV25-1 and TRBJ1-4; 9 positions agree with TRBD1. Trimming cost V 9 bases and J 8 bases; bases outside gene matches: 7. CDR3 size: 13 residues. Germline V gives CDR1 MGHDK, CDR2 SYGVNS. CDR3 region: CASRQGVREKLFF. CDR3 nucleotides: TGTGCCAGTAGACAGGGGGTGAGGGAAAAACTGTTTTTT.

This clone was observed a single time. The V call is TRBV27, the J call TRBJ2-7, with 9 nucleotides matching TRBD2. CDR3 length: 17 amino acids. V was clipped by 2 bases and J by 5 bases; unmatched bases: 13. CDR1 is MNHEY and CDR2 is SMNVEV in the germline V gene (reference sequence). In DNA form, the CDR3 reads TGTGCCAGCAGTTTAACCCCCAATCTAGCGGGATACCACGAGCAGTACTTC. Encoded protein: CASSLTPNLAGYHEQYF.